One and the same sample provided the 15 T cell receptor beta chains below, sequenced in a study of sequential checkpoint blockade in melanoma. Treatment in this sample: randomized to nivolumab then ipilimumab (arm A) or the reverse (arm B). Sequencing used immunoSEQ multiplex PCR; TCRdb keeps in-frame clones, though not all of them. The sample yields almost 3,000 clones, around 19% seen once. The input for sequencing was tumor tissue (inferred from file names), taken from a patient given nivolumab and ipilimumab in sequence. The receptors derive from a human donor with melanoma.

The chain links TRBV6-8 to TRBJ2-3; D call uncertain. CDR1 and CDR2 from the germline V gene are MNHGY and SAAAGT. This CDR3 comprises 14 residues. V lost 6 bases, J lost 2 bases, and 12 bases lay in between. The chain's CDR3 is CASRLDGFTDTQYF. CDR3 nucleotide sequence: TGTGCCAGCAGACTGGACGGATTCACAGATACGCAGTATTTT.

In this sample, this clone turned up a few times. The rearrangement links TRBV5-1 to TRBJ2-3; the match to TRBD2 covers 12 bases. CDR1 SGHRS and CDR2 YFSETQ come from the germline V gene. CDR3 length: 15 amino acids. The trim removed 5 bases at V and 14 bases at J, leaving 15 bases unmatched. CDR3 DNA sequence: TGCGCCAGCAGTTCTAGCGGGGGGGCCTTCCTTCTCAGGTATTTT. This codes for CASSSSGGAFLLRYF.

This chain links TRBV5-1 with TRBJ1-2; possible D gene TRBD1, 6 bases. V lost 4 bases to trimming and J lost 4 bases, with 14 bases between them. The CDR3 totals 14 residues. Germline CDR1 is SGHRS and CDR2 is YFSETQ. The CDR3: CASSALQGLYGYTF. CDR3 nucleotides: TGCGCCAGCAGCGCCCTACAGGGTCTCTATGGCTACACCTTC.

This clone was observed a handful of times. The chain couples TRBV11-3 to TRBJ2-7; TRBD1 agrees at 10 bases. The trim removed 3 bases at V and 4 bases at J, leaving 6 bases unmatched. The length of the CDR3 is 15 residues. Per germline, CDR1 SGHNT and CDR2 YENEEA. CDR3 residues: CASSLGGQGMYEQYF. The DNA for the CDR3 is TGTGCCAGCAGCTTGGGGGGACAGGGGATGTACGAGCAGTACTTC.

Relative to its sample, this clone is medium-sized (0.01 to 0.1%). J is TRBJ2-2 and V is TRBV6-8; 13 bases agree with TRBD2. The length of the CDR3 is 15 residues. V lost 10 bases to trimming and J lost 7 bases; unmatched junction nucleotides: 9. Germline assignment: CDR1 MNHGY and CDR2 SAAAGT. CDR3: CAIPLAGGLDGELFF. The CDR3 coding sequence is TGTGCCATCCCACTAGCGGGGGGGCTGGACGGGGAGCTGTTTTTT.

V gene TRBV7-8 combines with J gene TRBJ2-7, with D uncertain. The V and J ends lost 2 bases and 0 bases respectively, with 5 bases between them. Germline lookup yields CDR1 SGHVS and CDR2 FQNEAQ. This CDR3 comprises 13 residues. CDR3 amino acids: CASSLPLSYEQYF. CDR3 DNA sequence: TGTGCCAGCAGCTTACCGCTCTCCTACGAGCAGTACTTC.

This clone ranks as medium-sized. The chain carries TRBV11-3 and TRBJ2-7; 8 bases line up with TRBD2. The trim removed 3 bases at V and 2 bases at J, leaving 9 bases unmatched. The germline V gene has CDR1 SGHNT and CDR2 YENEEA. This CDR3 is built from 16 residues. CDR3 amino acids: CASSLVVTGGTYEQYF. CDR3 DNA: TGTGCCAGCAGCTTGGTAGTAACGGGGGGGACCTACGAGCAGTACTTC.

The V gene is TRBV19, the J gene TRBJ2-7; D is unclear. The CDR3 is 14 amino acids. Germline V CDR1 and CDR2: LNHDA, SQIVND (reference sequence). V shed 3 bases and J shed 2 bases, with 11 bases lying between them. The CDR3 spells CASSISAVAYEQYF. CDR3 DNA sequence: TGTGCCAGTAGTATTTCGGCGGTCGCCTACGAGCAGTACTTC. The variable domain in full, with the rest retrieved from reference TRBV19 and TRBJ2-7, is DGGITQSPKYLFRKEGQNVTLSCEQNLNHDAMYWYRQDPGQGLRLIYYSQIVNDFQKGDIAEGYSVSREKKESFPLTVTSAQKNPTAFYLCASSISAVAYEQYFGPGTRLTVT.

This clone was counted ten times or more. The rearrangement links TRBV11-3 to TRBJ1-2, with D possibly TRBD1 on 6 matching bases. CDR1 and CDR2 from the germline V gene are SGHNT and YENEEA. The CDR3 runs 14 residues. The germline V and J ends were trimmed by 3 bases and 4 bases, with 12 bases remaining between them. CDR3: CASSLQGLGYGYTF. The CDR3, as DNA: TGTGCCAGCAGCTTGCAGGGGCTAGGCTATGGCTACACCTTC. The full variable domain, its missing parts supplied by reference TRBV11-3 and TRBJ1-2, is EAGVVQSPRYKIIEKKQPVAFWCNPISGHNTLYWYLQNLGQGPELLIRYENEEAVDDSQLPKDRFSAERLKGVDSTLKIQPAELGDSAVYLCASSLQGLGYGYTFGSGTRLTVV.

This clone was detected a few times. This chain links TRBV30 with TRBJ2-7, with 8 bases fitting TRBD1. V was clipped by 2 bases and J by 6 bases; unmatched bases: 12. The germline CDR1 and CDR2 sequences are GTSNPN and SVGIG (reference sequence). This CDR3 has 15 residues. The CDR3 region is CAWSSAWTGPSEQYF. The CDR3 nucleotides are TGTGCCTGGAGTTCAGCCTGGACAGGGCCGAGCGAGCAGTACTTC. The whole variable domain, remainder taken from reference TRBV30 and TRBJ2-7, is SQTIHQWPATLVQPVGSPLSLECTVEGTSNPNLYWYRQAAGRGLQLLFYSVGIGQISSEVPQNLSASRPQDRQFILSSKKLLLSDSGFYLCAWSSAWTGPSEQYFGPGTRLTVT.

This clone was seen a handful of times. The chain links TRBV19 to TRBJ2-2; the match to TRBD1 covers 8 bases. J gave up 6 bases and V 11 bases, and 11 bases lay outside the gene matches. CDR3 length: 14 residues. Germline-derived CDR1 and CDR2 are LNHDA and SQIVND (reference sequence). Written as DNA, the CDR3 is TGTGCCTCTAGACAGGGGATTTGGTCCGGGGAGCTGTTTTTT. Translation gives CASRQGIWSGELFF.

V gene TRBV29-1 combines with J gene TRBJ1-1; D is perhaps TRBD1 (5 bases). Per germline, CDR1 SQVTM and CDR2 ANQGSEA. The V and J ends lost 7 bases and 5 bases respectively, with 14 bases between them. The CDR3 has 12 amino acids. The CDR3 DNA is TGCAGCGGCCGGGACCCCCAAACTGAAGCTTTCTTT. This sequence encodes CSGRDPQTEAFF.

The chain carries TRBV5-1 and TRBJ1-1; D might be TRBD1 (5 bases). V lost 4 bases to trimming and J lost 0 bases, with 13 bases between them. The germline CDR1 and CDR2 sequences are SGHRS and YFSETQ. This CDR3 is built from 15 residues. In DNA, the CDR3 is TGCGCCAGCAGCCCGGGGGGGAGGATGAACACTGAAGCTTTCTTT. It codes for CASSPGGRMNTEAFF.

By share, this clone counts as medium-sized. The junction shows a germline mismatch at one end, possibly a read error. V and J are TRBV11-3 and TRBJ1-3; D uncertain. Germline V gives CDR1 SGHNT, CDR2 YENEEA. CDR3 length: 17 amino acids. DNA of the CDR3: TGTGCCAGCAGCCTAGAGACTTGGACCGCCGGGGGAAACACCATATATTTT. Translated: CASSLETWTAGGNTIYF.

This clone occurred a few times. This chain joins TRBV11-3 and TRBJ2-2; D possibly uses TRBD1 or TRBD2 (5 bases each). V gave up 1 base and J gave up 4 bases, with 10 bases separating them. In germline, CDR1 is SGHNT, CDR2 YENEEA. The CDR3 spans 15 residues. The CDR3 spells CASSLGQGPTGELFF. DNA for the CDR3: TGTGCCAGCAGCTTAGGGCAGGGACCCACCGGGGAGCTGTTTTTT.